The 26 T cell receptor beta chains given below trace back to one sample, sequenced in a study of blood T cells in healthy people across ages (dated by TCRdb to the mid-2010s). The library came from 5' RACE. These reads were obtained on an Illumina HiSeq 2500. A second PCR of about 7 to 12 cycles was performed with a sample-barcoded 5' primer and a J-beta primer mix. The public reads were run again by TCRdb, first through fastp at Q25 and then through MiXCR, and only productive beta chains were kept. Each CDR3 protein appears once, grouped with its most common genes and DNA. For this sample the table gives 1.2 million to 1.5 million distinct CDR3 sequences, of which 55% to 75% were detected only once. The ten biggest clones cover 6.5% to 8.5% of the sample. The sample comprised blood. The receptors derive from a young man in good health.

The chain is built from TRBV7-6 and TRBJ2-7, with a tentative D call TRBD1 (5 bases). CDR3 length equals 19 residues. CDR1 SGHVS and CDR2 FNYEAQ come from the germline V gene. Trimming removed 5 bases at V and 0 bases at J, with 26 bases between. CDR3 DNA sequence: TGTGCCAGCAGCAAAACAGGCCACGGGTGGAAGCTTTCCTCCTACGAGCAGTACTTC. This encodes CASSKTGHGWKLSSYEQYF. Drawing the rest from reference TRBV7-6 and TRBJ2-7, the complete variable domain is GAGVSQSPRYKVTKRGQDVALRCDPISGHVSLYWYRQALGQGPEFLTYFNYEAQQDKSGLPNDRFSAERPEGSISTLTIQRTEQRDSAMYRCASSKTGHGWKLSSYEQYFGPGTRLTVT.

V is TRBV27 and J is TRBJ2-3, with D possibly matching TRBD2 (5 bases). CDR1 is MNHEY and CDR2 is SMNVEV in the germline V gene (reference sequence). V was trimmed by 0 bases and J by 6 bases, leaving 10 bases between them. This CDR3 comprises 14 residues. CDR3 bases: TGTGCCAGCAGTTTATCTAGGAGGAAGGATACGCAGTATTTT. Its translation: CASSLSRRKDTQYF.

CDR3 sequence (DNA): TGTGCCAGCAGGCACGGGGGTGGGGGGTGGACTGAAGCTTTCTTT. It codes for CASRHGGGGWTEAFF. This chain joins TRBV7-9 and TRBJ1-1; D is perhaps TRBD1 (5 bases). Trimming cost V 6 bases and J 5 bases, with 19 bases left between them. The length of the CDR3 is 15 residues. Germline V CDR1 and CDR2: SEHNR, FQNEAQ (reference sequence).

J is TRBJ1-4 and V is TRBV25-1; 8 positions agree with TRBD1. This CDR3 has 15 amino acids. J gave up 6 bases and V 4 bases, and 7 bases lay outside the gene matches. Germline values: CDR1 MGHDK, CDR2 SYGVNS. This CDR3 reads CASSGSQGAYEKLFF. The CDR3 DNA follows: TGTGCCAGCAGTGGCTCCCAGGGGGCGTATGAAAAACTGTTTTTT.

This clonotype turned up a few times. CDR3 loop: CASSYTVKNIQYF. The CDR3 DNA sequence: TGTGCCAGCAGTTACACAGTCAAAAACATTCAGTACTTC. V and J are TRBV6-6 and TRBJ2-4; unclear D gene. This CDR3 spans 13 amino acids. The germline CDR1 and CDR2 sequences are MNHNY and SVGAGI (reference sequence). V was cut by 2 bases and J by 3 bases, with 5 bases left in between.

The chain joins TRBV29-1 to TRBJ2-1; TRBD2 matches at 11 bases. The CDR3 totals 19 residues. V was pared by 7 bases and J by 1 base, with 18 bases of the junction left unmatched. Germline CDR1 reads SQVTM; CDR2 reads ANQGSEA. The CDR3 DNA reads TGCAGCGCCGGAGGGGTAGTTAGCGGGAGGGCCTCGTCCTACAATGAGCAGTTCTTC. It codes for CSAGGVVSGRASSYNEQFF.

This rearrangement joins TRBV5-1 to TRBJ2-5; no clear D. This CDR3 has 13 amino acids. Trimming took 7 bases from V and 1 from J, leaving 11 bases between them. Germline values: CDR1 SGHRS, CDR2 YFSETQ. The CDR3 DNA sequence: TGCGCCAGCCCCCGCAGATCCCAAGAGACCCAGTACTTC. It codes for CASPRRSQETQYF.

This clonotype came up once. This sequence joins TRBV14 and TRBJ2-6; 10 nucleotides align to TRBD1. Germline CDR1 reads SGHDN; CDR2 reads FVKESK. Trimming at V came to 5 bases and at J to 2 bases, leaving 6 bases not matched to a gene. CDR3 length: 17 residues. The CDR3 DNA sequence: TGTGCCAGCAGCATGACAGGGGGCGTACCTGGGGCCAACGTCCTGACTTTC. Its protein product is CASSMTGGVPGANVLTF.

The chain has TRBV27 and TRBJ2-4; 8 nucleotides match TRBD1. The CDR3 sequence is 13 residues long. Germline V gene sequence: CDR1 MNHEY, CDR2 SMNVEV (reference sequence). Trimming removed 6 bases from V and 8 bases from J; junction bases left unmatched: 6. CDR3 DNA sequence: TGTGCCAGCAGCCACTCAGGGGGCCACATTCAGTACTTC. Translated, it gives CASSHSGGHIQYF.

This chain joins TRBV7-2 and TRBJ1-1; 7 bases are shared with TRBD1. Germline values: CDR1 SGHTA, CDR2 FQGNSA. V was clipped by 0 bases and J by 3 bases; unmatched bases: 4. The CDR3 consists of 15 residues. CDR3 sequence: CASSLALGQDTEAFF. The DNA for the CDR3 is TGTGCCAGCAGCTTAGCCCTTGGACAGGACACTGAAGCTTTCTTT.

The chain carries TRBV9 and TRBJ1-4; possible D gene TRBD1, 6 bases. This CDR3 has 16 residues. Germline assignment: CDR1 SGDLS and CDR2 YYNGEE. Trimming took off 4 bases at V and 4 bases at J, with 17 bases between the two ends. CDR3 nucleotide sequence: TGTGCCAGCAGCCTAGGACAGACCGCCTTTAATGAAAAACTGTTTTTT. Translation: CASSLGQTAFNEKLFF.

The chain couples TRBV3-1 to TRBJ2-3; D is uncertain. Germline values: CDR1 LGHDT, CDR2 YNNKEL (reference sequence). V lost 1 base and J 4 bases, leaving 21 bases between the germline ends. This CDR3 contains 18 residues. This chain's CDR3 is CASSQVFVLAESADTQYF. The CDR3 region has the DNA TGTGCCAGCAGCCAAGTTTTTGTTCTTGCTGAGTCCGCAGATACGCAGTATTTT.

The chain combines TRBV3-1 with TRBJ1-6; no reliable D call. The CDR3 runs 13 residues. Germline CDR1 and CDR2: LGHDT and YNNKEL (reference sequence). V lost 1 base and J lost 10, with 8 bases in between. The DNA for the CDR3 is TGTGCCAGCAGCCAAGTGACTCGATCACCCCTCCACTTT. Its protein is CASSQVTRSPLHF.

V usage is TRBV7-9 and J usage is TRBJ1-1; no firm D call. The CDR3 totals 15 residues. The germline CDR1 and CDR2 sequences are SEHNR and FQNEAQ (reference sequence). The V end lost 5 bases, the J end lost 2 bases, and 15 bases lay between the germline ends. The CDR3 nucleotides read TGTGCCAGCAGCCCACTAGGGCTGGGTAACACTGAAGCTTTCTTT. Translation: CASSPLGLGNTEAFF.

The chain links TRBV2 to TRBJ1-1; D not certain. There are 12 residues in the CDR3. From germline, CDR1 is SNHLY and CDR2 FYNNEI. V was pared by 4 bases and J by 6 bases, with 9 bases between. CDR3 DNA: TGTGCCAGCAGTGTAGGTTCTGCTGAAGCTTTCTTT. This translates into CASSVGSAEAFF.

In this sample, this clonotype turned up a few times. The rearrangement joins TRBV4-3 to TRBJ2-7, with 7 bases fitting TRBD2. The V gene end was trimmed by 0 bases and the J gene end by 3 bases; junction bases not matched to a gene: 5. Per the germline V gene, CDR1 is LGHNA and CDR2 is YSLEER. This CDR3 is built from 15 residues. CDR3 region: CASSQDIQRGYEQYF. CDR3 sequence (DNA): TGCGCCAGCAGCCAAGATATCCAGCGGGGCTACGAGCAGTACTTC.

J is TRBJ2-5 and V is TRBV13; a weak D match, TRBD1 (7 bases). Trimming took 8 bases from V and 2 from J, leaving 12 bases between them. Germline assignment: CDR1 PRHDT and CDR2 FYEKMQ (reference sequence). The CDR3 has 13 amino acids. The CDR3 here is CASGGTEQETQYF. In DNA form, the CDR3 reads TGTGCCAGCGGAGGGACAGAACAAGAGACCCAGTACTTC.

This clonotype was picked up one time. The CDR3 loop reads CSAREFRGRETQYF. CDR3 sequence (DNA): TGCAGTGCTAGAGAGTTCAGGGGGCGCGAGACCCAGTACTTC. V and J are TRBV20-1 and TRBJ2-5; 8 bases are shared with TRBD1. V was pared by 0 bases and J by 5 bases, with 5 bases of the junction left unmatched. The length of the CDR3 is 14 residues. The V gene's germline CDR1 is DFQATT and CDR2 SNEGSKA (reference sequence).

The chain recombines TRBV6-5 with TRBJ1-2, with D tentatively TRBD1 (5 bases). This CDR3 has 17 amino acids. CDR1 is MNHEY and CDR2 is SVGAGI in the germline V gene. The V end was cut by 0 bases, the J end by 1 base, with 15 bases between. For the CDR3, the DNA is TGTGCCAGCAGTTACTCGAGCCCCCGACAGAGTAACTATGGCTACACCTTC. Protein: CASSYSSPRQSNYGYTF.

This clonotype was found a few times. J is TRBJ1-5 and V is TRBV4-1; no firm D call. The CDR3 spans 14 residues. Trimming took 4 bases from V and 7 from J, leaving 14 bases between them. CDR1 is MGHRA, CDR2 YSYEKL, per germline. Here the CDR3 reads CASSLNSGYQPQHF. The CDR3 region has the DNA TGCGCCAGCAGCCTTAATTCTGGCTACCAGCCCCAGCATTTT.

The V gene is TRBV10-3, the J gene TRBJ1-1; D unclear. This CDR3 contains 13 residues. Trimming stripped 7 bases from V and 5 bases from J, with 14 bases between. Germline V gives CDR1 ENHRY, CDR2 SYGVKD. The DNA of the CDR3 is TGTGCCATCAACCCAGGATTCGGGACTGAAGCTTTCTTT. It specifies CAINPGFGTEAFF.

The CDR3 sequence is CASSQHGGRYNYGYTF. DNA for the CDR3: TGCGCCAGCAGCCAACATGGGGGGAGGTACAACTATGGCTACACCTTC. The chain employs TRBV4-3 and TRBJ1-2; a weak D match, TRBD1 (5 bases). V lost 2 bases, J lost 2 bases, and 15 bases lay in between. The CDR3 length is 16 residues. Looked up from germline, CDR1 is LGHNA and CDR2 is YSLEER.

The CDR3 sequence: CSVAYVGSVEQYF. DNA of the CDR3: TGCAGCGTTGCTTATGTAGGGTCGGTCGAGCAGTACTTC. This chain connects TRBV29-1 to TRBJ2-5; D uncertain. The J call may be mistaken, given a closer DNA end match to TRBJ2-7. Germline V gives CDR1 SQVTM, CDR2 ANQGSEA. CDR3 length equals 13 residues.

This clonotype was picked up a small number of times. CDR3 loop: CASRGGDYEQYF. CDR3 coding DNA: TGTGCCAGCAGAGGAGGGGACTACGAGCAGTACTTC. The chain combines TRBV2 with TRBJ2-7; a possible D gene is TRBD2 (6 bases). The CDR3 runs to 12 residues. V lost 6 bases to trimming and J lost 3 bases, with 9 bases between them. Germline CDR1 and CDR2: SNHLY and FYNNEI.

This clonotype was seen a few times. This chain joins TRBV19 and TRBJ1-5, with 7 bases matching TRBD1. Germline CDR1 is LNHDA and CDR2 is SQIVND (reference sequence). After removal of 6 bases from V and 1 base from J, the junction contained 3 bases not matched to a gene. The CDR3 covers 14 residues. Here the CDR3 reads CASRSTGSNQPQHF. The CDR3 DNA follows: TGTGCCAGTAGGTCGACAGGGAGCAATCAGCCCCAGCATTTT.

This clonotype has only a few counts. The genes are TRBV7-9 and TRBJ2-5, with a tentative D call TRBD1 (5 bases). The J call may be wrong; the DNA end is better matched by TRBJ2-7. The CDR3 is made up of 14 amino acids. CDR1 and CDR2 (germline): SEHNR, FQNEAQ (reference sequence). CDR3 in DNA: TGTGCCAGCAGCTTGACGCAGGGCATACACGAGCAGTACTTC. It codes for CASSLTQGIHEQYF.